This record concerns one T cell receptor (beta chain) sequence. Its antigen remains unidentified. No much larger clone is present one base from it, and per-base qualities are unavailable. The data originate from a study of early stage breast cancer tumors (dated 2017 in TCRdb). About the full investigation: Of the roughly 15 invasive breast tumors, more than 9 were found to be estrogen receptor-positive, progesterone receptor-positive and HER2-negative. On average, each sample had about 9.6-fold read coverage. Most of the 12 ER+/PR+/HER2- tumors were invasive ductal carcinomas, while the other four were invasive lobular carcinomas. Across all samples, a few million templates representing around 1 million unique clonotypes were detected. The paper as a whole reports these results and caveats: Repertoires from blood resembled normal breast more closely than tumor, and using blood as a reference for each tissue separated tumor from normal in 14 of 16 patients. Enriched TCRB sequences shared across patients were mostly commonly generated sequences, unlikely to play an important role in the tumor microenvironment. Sequencing bulk genomic DNA from unsorted cells could not capture chain pairing or functional markers like CD4, CD8 and FOXP3. The small cohort size prevented analysis by tumor subtype. Compared with adjacent normal breast tissue, tumors had higher clonality and 2.5 to 3-fold greater T cell density.

The study profiled bulk TCR beta-chain repertoires in matched peripheral blood, tumor and adjacent normal breast tissue taken from more than 15 patients with early-stage breast cancer. Before surgery, roughly 5-11 mL of whole blood was collected into EDTA tubes and then processed within 2 hours. Ficoll-Paque centrifugation in SepMate-50 tubes was used to isolate peripheral blood mononuclear cells. For storage in liquid nitrogen, PBMCs were cryopreserved as aliquots of roughly 1.9 to 4.5 million cells in about 90% FBS with around 10% DMSO. The Qiagen AllPrep DNA/RNA Mini kit was used for genomic DNA extraction. Trimming leaves V shorter by 2 bases and J shorter by 7 bases, with the junction holding 7 bases beyond the gene matches. Based on the germline V gene, the CDR1 and CDR2 sequences are MNHEY and SVGAGI. The CDR3 spans 15 residues, from the cysteine through the phenylalanine. Only the CDR3 region is kept as DNA, spanning 45 bases read in frame from base 1.

Every sample was amplified as two independent genomic DNA replicates, using approximately 550 ng for blood and roughly 1.6 ug for tumor or normal breast. TCRB sequencing of genomic DNA was carried out with the ImmunoSeq Intro kit according to the manufacturer's instructions. Multiplex PCR ran 25 to 40 cycles with proprietary primers and spike-in control sequences for absolute quantification. Single-end 150-bp reads were used to sequence an 87-bp fragment spanning the CDR3 and the flanking V and J genes. Seven samples, with two replicates for each sample, were multiplexed per lane of an Illumina MiSeq using version 3.0 chemistry. From the authors' description of their analysis: Raw data were processed with the vendor's proprietary pipeline, and both replicates were merged into a single result per sample. Productive rearrangements sharing the V-gene family, CDR3 amino acid sequence and J-gene segment were defined as clonotypes. To compute clonality, the normalized Shannon entropy (Pielou evenness) of TCRB abundances was subtracted from 1. T cell density was estimated by dividing total templates by the number of input cells inferred from the DNA input amount. Total repertoire diversity and clonality were estimated with Recon using default parameters. Clonotypes with over 0.1% abundance in tumor and at least 32-fold higher abundance in tumor than in normal breast were defined as tumor-enriched. Held by TCRdb, this immuneACCESS table contains in-frame sequences only and omits some clones. Under half of the omission traces to an unresolved V gene where checked; the cause of the rest is unknown. V, J and clone size reflect that table, while D and trimming were determined from the DNA. This sample comprises nearly 70,000 clones, more than 70% of them detected only once. About 4.5% of the sample is held by the ten biggest clonotypes.

The sequenced sample was blood. Here the chain combines TRBV6-5 and TRBJ1-2; TRBD1 lines up with 10 middle nucleotides. The TCR originated in a middle-aged person with breast cancer. The DNA sequence follows: TGTGCCAGCAGTTACGTAGACAGGGGGCTTGGTGGCTACACCTTC. Translated, it reads CASSYVDRGLGGYTF.